This T cell receptor beta chain was obtained from a study of Ad26.COV2.S vaccination and SARS-CoV-2 variants. At the level of the study: Of the COV1001 trial arms, the Ad26.COV2.S arm included the donor. Dosing was one shot or two shots 56 days apart. Study-wide findings and caveats: Greater spike-specific TCR breadth was seen in vaccine recipients than in placebo recipients. The TCR breadth and depth analyses may have understated or missed part of the total T cell responses.

The CDR3 runs to 19 residues. V trimming: 3 bases; J trimming: 4 bases; junction bases outside the gene matches: 17. Per germline, CDR1 SGHRS and CDR2 YFSETQ. Stated treatment: around 19 received Ad26.COV2.S at low or high dose, single or two shots; about 5 received placebo; per-sample allocation not given. Collection of the samples took place on day 63 after the first injection of vaccine or placebo. Measured with immunoSEQ multiplex PCR; TCRdb has only the in-frame clones, and not every one. The data show approximately 410,000 clones, roughly 90% seen once. As to this clone: Antigen: not known.

The source of this sequence is a person between 18 and 65 years old who received the Ad26.COV2.S COVID-19 vaccine or a placebo. The V and J genes are TRBV5-1 and TRBJ2-1; TRBD1 matches at 9 bases. The sample was peripheral blood, taken in a trial of Ad26.COV2.S vaccine versus placebo. The CDR3 sequence is CASSWPGQGRGGMYNEQFF. The CDR3 DNA is TGCGCCAGCAGCTGGCCGGGACAGGGTAGGGGCGGTATGTACAATGAGCAGTTCTTC.